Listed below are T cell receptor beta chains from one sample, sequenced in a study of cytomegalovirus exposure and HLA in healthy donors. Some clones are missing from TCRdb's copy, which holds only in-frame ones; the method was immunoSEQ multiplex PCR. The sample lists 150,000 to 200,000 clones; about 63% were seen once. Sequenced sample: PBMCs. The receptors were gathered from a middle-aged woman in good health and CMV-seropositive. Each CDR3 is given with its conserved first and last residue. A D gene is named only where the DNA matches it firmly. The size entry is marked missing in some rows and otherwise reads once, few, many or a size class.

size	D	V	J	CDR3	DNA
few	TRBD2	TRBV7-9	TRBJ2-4	CASSWGTSGNGGIQYF	TGTGCCAGCAGCTGGGGGACTAGCGGGAATGGAGGCATTCAGTACTTC
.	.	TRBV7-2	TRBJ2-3	CASSPSWTGNRADTQYF	TGTGCCAGCAGCCCCAGCTGGACGGGGAACAGGGCAGATACGCAGTATTTT
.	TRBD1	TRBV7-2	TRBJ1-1	CASSFGDRGRGRNTEAFF	TGTGCCAGCAGCTTCGGAGACAGGGGCCGCGGACGGAACACTGAAGCTTTCTTT
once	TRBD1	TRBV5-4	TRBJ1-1	CASSPGGQGLNTEAFF	TGTGCCAGCAGCCCGGGGGGACAGGGGTTGAACACTGAAGCTTTCTTT
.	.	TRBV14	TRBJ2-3	CASSQGPDRRSTDTQYF	TGTGCCAGCAGCCAAGGGCCCGACAGGCGAAGCACAGATACGCAGTATTTT
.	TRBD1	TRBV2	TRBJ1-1	CASRVRDRNTEAFF	TGTGCCAGCAGGGTCCGGGACAGGAACACTGAAGCTTTCTTT
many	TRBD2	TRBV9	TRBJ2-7	CASGTSVYEQYF	TGTGCCAGCGGGACTAGCGTGTACGAGCAGTACTTC
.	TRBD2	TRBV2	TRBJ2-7	CASSLAGLSSYEQYF	TGTGCCAGCAGTCTAGCGGGACTGAGCTCCTACGAGCAGTACTTC
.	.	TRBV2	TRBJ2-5	CASTQDSQETQYF	TGTGCCAGCACGCAGGACAGCCAAGAGACCCAGTACTTC
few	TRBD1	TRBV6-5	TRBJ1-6	CASSSDQGALRSPLNF	TGTGCCAGCAGTTCGGACCAGGGGGCGTTGCGGTCACCCCTCAACTTT
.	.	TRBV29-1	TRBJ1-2	CSVGGQGYTF	TGCAGCGTTGGGGGGCAAGGCTACACCTTC
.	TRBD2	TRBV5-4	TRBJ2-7	CASRSGTSGGEQYF	TGTGCCAGCAGGTCCGGGACTAGTGGCGGCGAGCAGTACTTC
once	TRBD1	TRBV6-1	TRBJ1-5	CASSGPRTGGVGNQPQHF	TGTGCCAGCAGTGGGCCCCGGACAGGGGGAGTGGGCAATCAGCCCCAGCATTTT
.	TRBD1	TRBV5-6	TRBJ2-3	CASSLRTGHVDTQYF	TGTGCCAGCAGCTTGAGGACAGGGCACGTGGATACGCAGTATTTT
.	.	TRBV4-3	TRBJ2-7	CASSQDRGHSYEQYF	TGCGCCAGCAGCCAAGATCGAGGACACTCCTACGAGCAGTACTTC
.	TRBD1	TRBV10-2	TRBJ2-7	CASSGTGGSLYEQYF	TGCGCCAGCAGTGGGACAGGGGGCTCTTTATACGAGCAGTACTTC
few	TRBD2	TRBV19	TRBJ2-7	CASSDPGTSNHEQYF	TGTGCCAGTAGTGACCCCGGGACTAGCAACCACGAGCAGTACTTC
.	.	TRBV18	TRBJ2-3	CASSLSTDTQYF	TGTGCCAGCTCCCTCAGCACAGATACGCAGTATTTT
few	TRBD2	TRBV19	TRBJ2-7	CASSTPWGLATDEQYF	TGTGCCAGTAGTACTCCTTGGGGACTAGCTACAGACGAGCAGTACTTC
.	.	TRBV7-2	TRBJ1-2	CASSTYRVESNYGYTF	TGTGCCAGCAGCACCTACAGGGTTGAGTCTAACTATGGCTACACCTTC
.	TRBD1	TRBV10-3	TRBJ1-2	CAISERTGAEYGYTF	TGTGCCATCAGTGAGAGGACAGGGGCGGAGTATGGCTACACCTTC
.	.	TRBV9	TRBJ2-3	CASSVETGSTDTQYF	TGTGCCAGCAGCGTAGAAACGGGGAGCACAGATACGCAGTATTTT
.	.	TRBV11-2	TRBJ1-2	CASNPDSNYGYTF	TGTGCCTCGAACCCCGACAGTAACTATGGCTACACCTTC
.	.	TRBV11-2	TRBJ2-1	CASSLTGTLTYNEQFF	TGTGCCAGCAGCTTAACTGGGACACTCACCTACAATGAGCAGTTCTTC
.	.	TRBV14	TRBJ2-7	CASSLSSYEQYF	TGTGCCAGCAGCCTCAGCTCCTACGAGCAGTACTTC
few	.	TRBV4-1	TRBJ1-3	CASSQESTGGNTIYF	TGCGCCAGCAGCCAAGAATCAACAGGTGGAAACACCATATATTTT
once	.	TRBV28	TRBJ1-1	CVQGMNTEAFF	TGTGTTCAGGGGATGAACACTGAAGCTTTCTTT
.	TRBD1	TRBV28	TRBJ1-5	CASSPGTGLTPQHF	TGTGCCAGCAGCCCCGGGACAGGCCTAACGCCCCAGCATTTT
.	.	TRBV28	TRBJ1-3	CASSPSDGSGNTIYF	TGTGCCAGCAGTCCTAGTGACGGCTCTGGAAACACCATATATTTT
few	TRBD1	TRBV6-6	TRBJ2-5	CASSGQGTQETQYF	TGTGCCAGCAGTGGACAGGGCACCCAAGAGACCCAGTACTTC
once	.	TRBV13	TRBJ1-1	CASSLPTVSTEAFF	TGTGCCAGCAGCTTACCTACAGTGAGCACTGAAGCTTTCTTT
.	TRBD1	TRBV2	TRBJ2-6	CASTLRDRDSGANVLTF	TGTGCCAGTACACTCCGGGACAGGGACTCTGGGGCCAACGTCCTGACTTTC
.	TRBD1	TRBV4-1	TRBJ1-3	CASSQTKKQGSGNTIYF	TGCGCCAGCAGCCAAACCAAGAAACAGGGGTCTGGAAACACCATATATTTT
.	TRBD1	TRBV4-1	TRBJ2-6	CASSAGQGPGANVLTF	TGCGCCAGCAGCGCGGGACAGGGCCCTGGGGCCAACGTCCTGACTTTC
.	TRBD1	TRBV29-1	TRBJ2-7	CSVPGQGNYEQYF	TGCAGCGTCCCGGGACAGGGTAATTACGAGCAGTACTTC
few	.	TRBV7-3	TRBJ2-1	CASSLTTSNEQFF	TGTGCCAGCAGCTTAACGACTAGCAATGAGCAGTTCTTC
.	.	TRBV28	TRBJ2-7	CASSFGGVSYEQYF	TGTGCCAGCAGTTTTGGCGGGGTCTCCTACGAGCAGTACTTC
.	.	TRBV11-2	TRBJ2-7	CASSSIRWELRQYF	TGTGCCAGCAGCTCCATCCGGTGGGAGTTGAGGCAGTACTTC
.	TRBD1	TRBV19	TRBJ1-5	CASSIVPGQGIHQPQHF	TGTGCCAGTAGTATAGTACCCGGACAGGGGATTCATCAGCCCCAGCATTTT
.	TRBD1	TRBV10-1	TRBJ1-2	CASSHTGQGRCNYGYTF	TGCGCCAGCAGCCACACAGGACAGGGGCGTTGTAACTATGGCTACACCTTC
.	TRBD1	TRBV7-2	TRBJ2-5	CASSARDRGREETQYF	TGTGCCAGCAGCGCCCGGGACAGGGGGCGGGAGGAGACCCAGTACTTC
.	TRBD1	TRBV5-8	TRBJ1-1	CASSSGQGGTEAFF	TGTGCCAGCAGCTCGGGACAGGGGGGAACTGAAGCTTTCTTT
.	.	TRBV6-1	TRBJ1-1	CASSEEATGWGPGTEAFF	TGTGCCAGCAGTGAGGAAGCTACAGGTTGGGGGCCGGGCACTGAAGCTTTCTTT
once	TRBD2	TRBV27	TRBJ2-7	CASSLKASGYEQYF	TGTGCCAGCAGTTTAAAGGCTAGCGGCTACGAGCAGTACTTC
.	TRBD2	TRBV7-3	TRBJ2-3	CASSLVGAGGRDTQYF	TGTGCCAGCAGCCTGGTGGGGGCGGGGGGGCGAGATACGCAGTATTTT
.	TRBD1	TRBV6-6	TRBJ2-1	CASSRDRTNEQFF	TGTGCCAGCAGCCGGGACAGGACGAATGAGCAGTTCTTC
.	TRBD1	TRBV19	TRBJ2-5	CASSRGQGNQETQYF	TGTGCCAGTAGTAGGGGACAGGGAAACCAAGAGACCCAGTACTTC
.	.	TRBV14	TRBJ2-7	CASRRTGSDEQYF	TGTGCCAGCAGGCGGACGGGAAGCGACGAGCAGTACTTC
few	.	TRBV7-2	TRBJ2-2	CASSPIRSGELFF	TGTGCCAGCAGCCCTATTCGGTCCGGGGAGCTGTTTTTT
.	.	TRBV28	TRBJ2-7	CASREGAATYEQYF	TGTGCCAGCAGGGAGGGGGCGGCGACCTACGAGCAGTACTTC
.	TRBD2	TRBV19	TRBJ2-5	CASSIVGASGGQETQYF	TGTGCCAGTAGTATCGTTGGTGCTAGCGGGGGCCAAGAGACCCAGTACTTC
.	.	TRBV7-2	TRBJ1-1	CASSFQEGGTEAFF	TGTGCCAGCAGCTTTCAAGAAGGAGGAACTGAAGCTTTCTTT
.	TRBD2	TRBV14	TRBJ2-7	CASSPVAGTQDEQYF	TGTGCCAGCAGCCCAGTAGCGGGAACCCAGGACGAGCAGTACTTC